Following are 15 T cell receptor beta chains from one sample sequenced in a study of cytomegalovirus exposure and HLA in healthy donors. Primers for the PCR totalled 60 Vbeta and 13 Jbeta. Libraries were prepared by immunoSEQ multiplex PCR; TCRdb keeps only in-frame clonotypes and omits some of them. The sample shows about 120,000 clones, around 76% of them seen only once. The sample was PBMCs. Receptor source: a male donor in good health and CMV-seronegative.

This clone occurred a few times. V usage is TRBV10-3 and J usage is TRBJ2-5, with D unclear. Germline V gene data show CDR1 as ENHRY and CDR2 as SYGVKD. The ends were cut back, 11 bases at V and 1 base at J, with 14 bases in the middle. The CDR3 is 13 amino acids. The CDR3 sequence is CAVAEVPQETQYF. DNA for the CDR3: TGTGCCGTTGCAGAGGTCCCCCAAGAGACCCAGTACTTC.

This clone was seen a single time. The same CDR3 also results from other DNA sequences found in this sample. The gene calls are TRBV4-3 and TRBJ2-5; 7 bases agree with TRBD2. V shed 3 bases and J 1 base; nucleotides not matched to a gene: 8. The CDR3 length is 16 residues. The germline gives CDR1 LGHNA, CDR2 YSLEER. DNA for the CDR3: TGCGCCAGCAGCCAGGAGTTAGTAGCGGGCCAAGAGACCCAGTACTTC. Its protein product is CASSQELVAGQETQYF.

V is TRBV9 and J is TRBJ2-3; 8 nucleotides agree with TRBD1. The CDR3 is made up of 15 amino acids. Germline V gives CDR1 SGDLS, CDR2 YYNGEE. V dropped 4 bases and J dropped 6; count of bases not matched to a gene: 10. For the CDR3, the DNA is TGTGCCAGCAGCTCAGGGGGCCCGAGGGCGGATACGCAGTATTTT. This codes for CASSSGGPRADTQYF.

J is TRBJ2-7 and V is TRBV19; possibly TRBD1 for D (5 bases). Germline V CDR1 and CDR2: LNHDA, SQIVND (reference sequence). The V end lost 8 bases, the J end lost 4 bases, and 18 bases lay between the germline ends. This CDR3 contains 14 residues. The CDR3 here is CASAQGSPGYEQYF. In DNA, the CDR3 is TGTGCCAGTGCCCAGGGAAGCCCCGGGTACGAGCAGTACTTC.

The chain uses TRBV18 and TRBJ1-4; 8 nucleotides match TRBD1. CDR3 length equals 12 residues. From germline, CDR1 is KGHSH and CDR2 LQKENI. V lost 3 bases, J lost 15 bases, and 6 bases stayed unmatched. CDR3 amino acids: CASSPGQGEMFF. Written as DNA, the CDR3 is TGTGCCAGCTCACCCGGACAGGGTGAAATGTTTTTT.

The chain is built from TRBV27 and TRBJ2-6; D uncertain. There are 14 residues in the CDR3. V gave up 8 bases and J gave up 1 base, with 9 bases separating them. CDR1 and CDR2 (germline): MNHEY, SMNVEV (reference sequence). The CDR3 region is CASSKRSGANVLTF. CDR3 bases: TGTGCCAGCTCAAAGAGGTCTGGGGCCAACGTCCTGACTTTC.

This clone was seen many times. V and J are TRBV28 and TRBJ2-3; 10 bases agree with TRBD1. Per germline, CDR1 MDHEN and CDR2 SYDVKM. This CDR3 has 17 residues. Trimming removed 2 bases from V and 2 bases from J; junction bases left unmatched: 7. The CDR3: CASSLLDRGSLTDTQYF. DNA for the CDR3: TGTGCCAGCAGTTTACTGGACAGGGGGAGCCTCACAGATACGCAGTATTTT.

The genes are TRBV28 and TRBJ1-1, with 10 nucleotides matching TRBD1. Germline assignment: CDR1 MDHEN and CDR2 SYDVKM. The J segment lost 4 bases and the V segment lost 1 base, leaving 3 bases of the junction unmatched. The CDR3 is 15 amino acids. Written as DNA, the CDR3 is TGTGCCAGCAGTTTATTCGACAGGGGGCTCACTGAAGCTTTCTTT. Its protein product is CASSLFDRGLTEAFF.

The genes are TRBV4-1 and TRBJ1-1; TRBD1 agrees at 9 bases. Trimming took 5 bases from V and 5 from J; bases not matched to a gene: 6. Germline V lookup: CDR1 MGHRA, CDR2 YSYEKL. The CDR3 runs to 14 residues. CDR3 region: CASSEGQGKTEAFF. CDR3 DNA: TGCGCCAGCAGCGAGGGACAGGGTAAGACTGAAGCTTTCTTT.

V and J are TRBV19 and TRBJ2-3; 8 bases match TRBD1. Germline loops: CDR1 LNHDA, CDR2 SQIVND (reference sequence). This CDR3 has 14 amino acids. The V segment lost 3 bases and the J segment 1 base; nucleotides outside the gene matches: 0. CDR3 nucleotides: TGTGCCAGTAGTATGGGACAGGGCACAGATACGCAGTATTTT. This translates into CASSMGQGTDTQYF.

The genes are TRBV28 and TRBJ2-1; 9 bases map to TRBD2. The germline V gene has CDR1 MDHEN and CDR2 SYDVKM. This CDR3 is built from 16 residues. The ends lost 4 bases at V and 8 bases at J; junction bases unmatched: 12. The CDR3 DNA follows: TGTGCCAGCAGTTCGCCGGGCGGGAGGGCCCTAGATGAGCAGTTCTTC. It is translated as CASSSPGGRALDEQFF.

This clone occurred many times. The chain links TRBV4-2 to TRBJ2-2; a weak D match, TRBD2 (5 bases). The CDR3 is made up of 17 amino acids. V lost 0 bases to trimming and J lost 0 bases, with 11 bases between them. Germline CDR1 reads LGHNA; CDR2 reads YNFKEQ. CDR3 sequence: CASSQDREGSNTGELFF. The CDR3 DNA is TGTGCCAGCAGCCAAGATCGTGAGGGATCGAACACCGGGGAGCTGTTTTTT.

The CDR3 protein is CASSQDLRGRETQYF. CDR3 bases: TGCGCCAGCAGCCAAGATCTCAGGGGGCGAGAGACCCAGTACTTC. The chain uses TRBV4-3 and TRBJ2-5; TRBD1 aligns across 8 bases. The germline CDR1 and CDR2 sequences are LGHNA and YSLEER. This CDR3 is built from 15 residues. V was pared by 0 bases and J by 4 bases, with 4 bases of the junction left unmatched.

This sequence joins TRBV6-5 and TRBJ1-2, with D possibly matching TRBD1 (6 bases). Germline V gene lookup returns CDR1 MNHEY and CDR2 SVGAGI. The V gene lost 5 bases and the J gene lost 8 bases, with 12 bases spanning the gap. The CDR3 length is 12 residues. Here the CDR3 reads CASSPRQAGYTF. Written as DNA, the CDR3 is TGTGCCAGCAGTCCACGACAGGCCGGCTACACCTTC.

CDR3 protein: CSVGVPRGQETQYF. The CDR3 nucleotides are TGCAGCGTTGGGGTGCCCAGGGGGCAGGAGACCCAGTACTTC. This chain connects TRBV29-1 to TRBJ2-5; TRBD1 agrees at 8 bases. Germline loops: CDR1 SQVTM, CDR2 ANQGSEA. V dropped 4 bases and J dropped 5; count of bases not matched to a gene: 9. The CDR3 is made up of 14 amino acids.